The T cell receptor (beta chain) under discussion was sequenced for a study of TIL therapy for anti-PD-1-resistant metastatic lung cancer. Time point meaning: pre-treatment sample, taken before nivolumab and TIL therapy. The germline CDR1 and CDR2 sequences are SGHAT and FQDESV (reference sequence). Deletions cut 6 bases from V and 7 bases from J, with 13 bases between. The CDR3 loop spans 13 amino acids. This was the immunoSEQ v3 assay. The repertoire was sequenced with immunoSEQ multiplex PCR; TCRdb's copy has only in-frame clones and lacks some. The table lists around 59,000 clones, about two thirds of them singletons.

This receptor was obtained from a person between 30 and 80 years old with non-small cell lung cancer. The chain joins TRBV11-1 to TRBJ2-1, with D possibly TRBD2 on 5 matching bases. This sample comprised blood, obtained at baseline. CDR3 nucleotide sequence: TGTGCCAGCAGTCGTACTAGGATGAATGAGCAGTTCTTC. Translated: CASSRTRMNEQFF.